The sequence of this TCR beta chain was determined in a study of blood T cell dynamics during melanoma immunotherapy. The sample's time point: pre-treatment baseline. Disease control meant complete response, partial response or stable disease at 12 weeks. Every bulk PBMC sample received the same 350 ng of DNA. The repertoire was sequenced with immunoSEQ multiplex PCR; TCRdb's copy has only in-frame clones and lacks some. The data contain thousands of clones, about 88% of them singletons. This CDR3 is built from 14 residues. Looked up from germline, CDR1 is SGHDN and CDR2 is FVKESK. The input for sequencing was blood, taken from a patient treated with checkpoint blockade. The chain recombines TRBV14 with TRBJ2-5, with unresolved D. TRBJ2-7 matches the DNA end more closely, so the J call is doubtful. The receptor's source is a human donor with melanoma. The CDR3 nucleotides are TGTGCCAGCAGCCTAATTGGACCGTCCTACGAGCAGTACTTC. This gives the protein CASSLIGPSYEQYF.